The rows below give T cell receptor beta chains drawn from one sample of a study of cytomegalovirus exposure and HLA in healthy donors. Assay: immunoSEQ multiplex PCR; the TCRdb copy retains only in-frame clones and omits some. This sample carries 55,000 to 80,000 clones, 60% to 75% of them seen once, and the ten largest clones take roughly a fifth. The sequencing sample was made of PBMCs. These TCRs come from a man between 35 and 55 years old in good health and CMV-seropositive. The CDR3 runs from the conserved cysteine through the conserved F or W. The D gene is left open where the match is weak. Size values are once, few and many counts, or a class for expanded clones, and some rows have none.

CDR3aa,j_gene,abundance,d_gene,v_gene
CASSFGGRYEQYF,TRBJ2-7,NA,NA,TRBV6-6
CAIWTGTYEQYF,TRBJ2-7,few,TRBD1,TRBV2
CASSLSGGTEFTDTQYF,TRBJ2-3,NA,NA,TRBV7-9
CASSFQGNQPQHF,TRBJ1-5,NA,NA,TRBV28
CASSSGKGQNTEAFF,TRBJ1-1,NA,NA,TRBV11-1
CASRMSGAYEQYF,TRBJ2-7,NA,NA,TRBV14
CASSIGTGAQPQHF,TRBJ1-5,NA,TRBD1,TRBV19
CASNQGGESDEQYF,TRBJ2-7,NA,NA,TRBV4-1
CASSPGQGGFGQPQHF,TRBJ1-5,NA,TRBD1,TRBV28
CASGQEGMWGSSGNTIYF,TRBJ1-3,few,TRBD1,TRBV11-3
CASSIVGYEQYF,TRBJ2-7,NA,NA,TRBV19
CAWSRAGREGSYEQYF,TRBJ2-7,once,TRBD2,TRBV30
CASSGDFTRADTQYF,TRBJ2-3,NA,NA,TRBV7-9
CASSSGTGGYQETQYF,TRBJ2-5,once,TRBD1,TRBV5-1
CASSWTGDGETQYF,TRBJ2-5,NA,TRBD1,TRBV19
CASGELPPYF,TRBJ2-7,NA,NA,TRBV2
CASTGWGHSYEQYF,TRBJ2-7,NA,NA,TRBV11-2
CASRLGDRVNQPQHF,TRBJ1-5,NA,NA,TRBV12-2
CSVETPYTDRNTGELFF,TRBJ2-2,few,NA,TRBV29-1
CASSSQGERYNEQFF,TRBJ2-1,few,TRBD1,TRBV28
CASSDGTGNTGELFF,TRBJ2-2,NA,TRBD1,TRBV18
CASSLNVARTVDEQFF,TRBJ2-1,NA,NA,TRBV28
CAWSVRGAGSPLHF,TRBJ1-6,NA,NA,TRBV30
CASTSPGYREQYF,TRBJ2-7,NA,NA,TRBV2
CASSPVLAHSGNTIYF,TRBJ1-3,NA,NA,TRBV7-9
CASSIGTGASDTQYF,TRBJ2-3,NA,TRBD1,TRBV19
CASSMGQGAQGYTF,TRBJ1-2,few,TRBD1,TRBV7-8
CASSYMETSTDTQYF,TRBJ2-3,NA,NA,TRBV27
CASSLEGGAGEQYF,TRBJ2-7,NA,TRBD1,TRBV7-6
CAWSVGGAYSNQPQHF,TRBJ1-5,NA,NA,TRBV30
CASSYGTGVNEKLFF,TRBJ1-4,few,TRBD1,TRBV6-5
CAISDSAGTEAFF,TRBJ1-1,NA,NA,TRBV10-3
CASSNRALSGNTIYF,TRBJ1-3,NA,NA,TRBV19
CASSLMTGKEDGYTF,TRBJ1-2,few,TRBD1,TRBV18
CASSQGQGNYGYTF,TRBJ1-2,NA,TRBD1,TRBV18
CASGLGVAGPDTQYF,TRBJ2-3,NA,TRBD2,TRBV12-5
CASSYGGREATFEQYF,TRBJ2-7,NA,TRBD2,TRBV6-6
CASTLPRGGNEQFF,TRBJ2-1,few,NA,TRBV7-9
CASSILPTGTTYGYTF,TRBJ1-2,NA,NA,TRBV19
CASSLGLAGAETQYF,TRBJ2-5,NA,TRBD2,TRBV4-2
CASTTFAGQETQYF,TRBJ2-5,NA,NA,TRBV2
CSVQLSGRGEKLFF,TRBJ1-4,few,NA,TRBV29-1
CASSWRGNGRQPQHF,TRBJ1-5,NA,NA,TRBV19
CASSTPRGNTEAFF,TRBJ1-1,NA,NA,TRBV11-2
CASSVGQTYGYTF,TRBJ1-2,NA,TRBD1,TRBV9
CAISVGGATDTQYF,TRBJ2-3,NA,NA,TRBV10-3
CASSFRRSNSPLHF,TRBJ1-6,NA,NA,TRBV27
CASSGQINADTQYF,TRBJ2-3,NA,NA,TRBV9
CASSFSSPDSRFLGELFF,TRBJ2-2,NA,NA,TRBV7-6
CASKDSPTNTGELFF,TRBJ2-2,NA,NA,TRBV7-9
CASSPRDRRYEQYF,TRBJ2-7,NA,TRBD1,TRBV5-1
CASSQYTRAPEQYF,TRBJ2-7,NA,NA,TRBV4-1
CASSLSRADTQYF,TRBJ2-3,NA,NA,TRBV18
CASSSTGTNQPQHF,TRBJ1-5,NA,TRBD1,TRBV6-5
CASSSGQSSYNEQFF,TRBJ2-1,few,NA,TRBV5-5
CASSDRASGGYNEQFF,TRBJ2-1,NA,TRBD2,TRBV6-4
CASSLTSTGYNSPLHF,TRBJ1-6,once,TRBD1,TRBV5-1
CASSVSRGVSYNEQFF,TRBJ2-1,NA,NA,TRBV9